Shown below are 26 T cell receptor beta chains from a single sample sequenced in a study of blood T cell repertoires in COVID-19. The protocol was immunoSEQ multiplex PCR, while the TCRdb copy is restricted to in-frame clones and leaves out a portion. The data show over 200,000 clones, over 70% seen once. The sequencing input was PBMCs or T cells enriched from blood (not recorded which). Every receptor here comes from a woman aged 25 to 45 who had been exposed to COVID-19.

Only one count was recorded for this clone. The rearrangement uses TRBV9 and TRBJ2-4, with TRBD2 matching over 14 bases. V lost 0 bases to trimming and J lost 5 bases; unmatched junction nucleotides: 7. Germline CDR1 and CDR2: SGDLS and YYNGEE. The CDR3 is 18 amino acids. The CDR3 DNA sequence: TGTGCCAGCAGCGTAGAGACTAGCGGGAGGGAGGAGGAAAACATTCAGTACTTC. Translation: CASSVETSGREEENIQYF.

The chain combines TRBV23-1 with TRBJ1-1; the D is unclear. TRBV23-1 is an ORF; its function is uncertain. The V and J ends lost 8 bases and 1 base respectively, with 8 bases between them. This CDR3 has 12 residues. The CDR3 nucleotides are TGCGCCAGCGGCCGGGGGAACACTGAAGCTTTCTTT. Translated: CASGRGNTEAFF.

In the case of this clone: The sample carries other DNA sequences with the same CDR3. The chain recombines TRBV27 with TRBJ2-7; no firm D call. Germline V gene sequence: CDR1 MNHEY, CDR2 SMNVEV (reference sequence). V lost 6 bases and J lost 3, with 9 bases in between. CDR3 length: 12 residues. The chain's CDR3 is CASSSTGYEQYF. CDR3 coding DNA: TGTGCCAGCAGCAGTACGGGCTACGAGCAGTACTTC.

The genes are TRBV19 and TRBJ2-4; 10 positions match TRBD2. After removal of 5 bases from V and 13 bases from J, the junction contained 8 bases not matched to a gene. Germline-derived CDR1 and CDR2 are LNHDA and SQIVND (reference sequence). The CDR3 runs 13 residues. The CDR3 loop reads CASSLHGAGGQYF. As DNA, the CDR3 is TGTGCCAGTAGTCTCCACGGAGCGGGGGGGCAGTACTTC. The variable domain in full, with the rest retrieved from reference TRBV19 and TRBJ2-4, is DGGITQSPKYLFRKEGQNVTLSCEQNLNHDAMYWYRQDPGQGLRLIYYSQIVNDFQKGDIAEGYSVSREKKESFPLTVTSAQKNPTAFYLCASSLHGAGGQYFGAGTRLSVL.

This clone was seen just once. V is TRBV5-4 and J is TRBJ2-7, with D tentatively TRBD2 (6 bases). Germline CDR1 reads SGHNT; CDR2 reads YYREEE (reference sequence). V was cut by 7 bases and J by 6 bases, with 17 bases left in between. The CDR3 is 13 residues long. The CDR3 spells CASGWGGGREQYF. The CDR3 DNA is TGTGCCAGCGGCTGGGGAGGAGGGCGCGAGCAGTACTTC.

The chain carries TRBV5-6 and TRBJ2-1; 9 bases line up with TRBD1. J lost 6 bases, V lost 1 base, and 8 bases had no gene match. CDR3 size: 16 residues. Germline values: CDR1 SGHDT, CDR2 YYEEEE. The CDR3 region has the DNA TGTGCCAGCAGCTTGTTGGGACAGGGTCCCTCCAATGAGCAGTTCTTC. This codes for CASSLLGQGPSNEQFF.

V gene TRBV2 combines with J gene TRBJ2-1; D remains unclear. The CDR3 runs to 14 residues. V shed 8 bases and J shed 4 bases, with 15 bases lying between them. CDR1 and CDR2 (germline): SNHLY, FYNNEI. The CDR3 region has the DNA TGTGCCAGCGATGTAGGTCTGGAGTACAATGAGCAGTTCTTC. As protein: CASDVGLEYNEQFF.

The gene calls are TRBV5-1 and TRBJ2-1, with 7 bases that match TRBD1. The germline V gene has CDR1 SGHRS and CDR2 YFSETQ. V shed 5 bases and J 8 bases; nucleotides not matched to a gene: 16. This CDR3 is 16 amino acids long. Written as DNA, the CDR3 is TGCGCCAGCAGTATGTATACCGGGACAGTTTCTGATGAGCAGTTCTTC. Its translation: CASSMYTGTVSDEQFF.

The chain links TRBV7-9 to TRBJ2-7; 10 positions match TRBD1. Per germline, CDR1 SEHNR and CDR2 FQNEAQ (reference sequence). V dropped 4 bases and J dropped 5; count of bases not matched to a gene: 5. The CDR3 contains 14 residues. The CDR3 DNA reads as TGTGCCAGCAGCTGGGGACAGGGGTCGGACGAGCAGTACTTC. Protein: CASSWGQGSDEQYF.

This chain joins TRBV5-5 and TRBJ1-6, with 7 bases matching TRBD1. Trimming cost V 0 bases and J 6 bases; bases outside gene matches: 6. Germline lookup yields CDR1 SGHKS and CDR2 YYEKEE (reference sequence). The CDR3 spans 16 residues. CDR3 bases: TGTGCCAGCAGCTTGGAGGGGGCGGGCGGTAATTCACCCCTCCACTTT. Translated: CASSLEGAGGNSPLHF.

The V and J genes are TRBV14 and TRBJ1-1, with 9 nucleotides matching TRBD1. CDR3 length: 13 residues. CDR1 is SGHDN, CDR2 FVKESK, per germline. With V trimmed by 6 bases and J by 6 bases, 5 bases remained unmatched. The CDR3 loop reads CASRRQGVPEAFF. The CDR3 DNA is TGTGCCAGCAGGAGACAGGGGGTGCCTGAAGCTTTCTTT.

The CDR3 bases are TGTGCCAGTAGGAGGACTAGCGGGAGGGCCGGTGAGACCCAGTACTTC. It translates to CASRRTSGRAGETQYF. This sequence joins TRBV19 and TRBJ2-5; 15 nucleotides agree with TRBD2. Germline lookup yields CDR1 LNHDA and CDR2 SQIVND (reference sequence). There are 16 residues in the CDR3. V dropped 6 bases and J dropped 5; count of bases not matched to a gene: 7.

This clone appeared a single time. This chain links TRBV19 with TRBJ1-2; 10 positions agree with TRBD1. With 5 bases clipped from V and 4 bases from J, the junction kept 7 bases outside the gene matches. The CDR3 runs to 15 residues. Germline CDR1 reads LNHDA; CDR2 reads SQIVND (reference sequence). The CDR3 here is CASSFRTGGGYGYTF. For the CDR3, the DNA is TGTGCCAGTAGTTTCCGGACAGGGGGAGGCTATGGCTACACCTTC.

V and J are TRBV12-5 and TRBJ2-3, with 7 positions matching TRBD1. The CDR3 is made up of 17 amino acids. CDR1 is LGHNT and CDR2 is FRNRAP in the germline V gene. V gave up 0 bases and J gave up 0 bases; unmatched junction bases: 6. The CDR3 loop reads CASGLVLQTGSTDTQYF. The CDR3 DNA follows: TGTGCTAGTGGTTTGGTACTGCAGACAGGGAGCACAGATACGCAGTATTTT. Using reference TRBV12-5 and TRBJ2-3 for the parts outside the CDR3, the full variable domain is DARVTQTPRHKVTEMGQEVTMRCQPILGHNTVFWYRQTMMQGLELLAYFRNRAPLDDSGMPKDRFSAEMPDATLATLKIQPSEPRDSAVYFCASGLVLQTGSTDTQYFGPGTRLTVL.

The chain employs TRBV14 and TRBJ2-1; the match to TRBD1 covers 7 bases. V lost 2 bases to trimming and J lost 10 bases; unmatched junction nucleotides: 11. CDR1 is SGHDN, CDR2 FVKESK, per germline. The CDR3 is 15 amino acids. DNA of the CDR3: TGTGCCAGCAGCCAACGGGCGGGCAGGGGGAACGAGCAGTTCTTC. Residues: CASSQRAGRGNEQFF. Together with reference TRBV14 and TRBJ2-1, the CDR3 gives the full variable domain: EAGVTQFPSHSVIEKGQTVTLRCDPISGHDNLYWYRRVMGKEIKFLLHFVKESKQDESGMPNNRFLAERTGGTYSTLKVQPAELEDSGVYFCASSQRAGRGNEQFFGPGTRLTVL.

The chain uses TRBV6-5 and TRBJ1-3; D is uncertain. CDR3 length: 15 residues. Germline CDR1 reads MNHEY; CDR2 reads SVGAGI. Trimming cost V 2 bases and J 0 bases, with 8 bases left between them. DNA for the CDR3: TGTGCCAGCAGTTACCGTCCTCTCTCTGGAAACACCATATATTTT. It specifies CASSYRPLSGNTIYF.

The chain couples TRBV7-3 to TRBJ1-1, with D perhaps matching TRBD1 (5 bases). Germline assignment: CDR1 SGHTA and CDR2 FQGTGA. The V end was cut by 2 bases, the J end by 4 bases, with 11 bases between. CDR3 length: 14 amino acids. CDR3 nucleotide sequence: TGTGCCAGCAGCTTACAGGGAGGGAGCACTGAAGCTTTCTTT. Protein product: CASSLQGGSTEAFF.

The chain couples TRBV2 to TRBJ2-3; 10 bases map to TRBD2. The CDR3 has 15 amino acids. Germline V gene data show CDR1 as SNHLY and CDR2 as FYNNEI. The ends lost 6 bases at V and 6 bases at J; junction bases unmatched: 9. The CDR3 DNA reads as TGTGCCAGCAGAAGACAGACTAGCGGGTCCGATACGCAGTATTTT. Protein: CASRRQTSGSDTQYF.

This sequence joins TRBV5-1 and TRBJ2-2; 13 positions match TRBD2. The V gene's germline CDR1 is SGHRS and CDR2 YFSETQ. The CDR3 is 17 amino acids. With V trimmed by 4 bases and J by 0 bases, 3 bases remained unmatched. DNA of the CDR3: TGCGCCAGCAGCCGACTAGCGGGAGGATCGAACACCGGGGAGCTGTTTTTT. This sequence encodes CASSRLAGGSNTGELFF.

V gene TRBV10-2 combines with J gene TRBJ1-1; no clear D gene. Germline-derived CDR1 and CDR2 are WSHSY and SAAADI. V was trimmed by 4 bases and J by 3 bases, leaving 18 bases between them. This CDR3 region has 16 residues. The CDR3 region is CASSGGWGIGDTEAFF. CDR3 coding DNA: TGCGCCAGCAGTGGAGGGTGGGGAATTGGGGACACTGAAGCTTTCTTT.

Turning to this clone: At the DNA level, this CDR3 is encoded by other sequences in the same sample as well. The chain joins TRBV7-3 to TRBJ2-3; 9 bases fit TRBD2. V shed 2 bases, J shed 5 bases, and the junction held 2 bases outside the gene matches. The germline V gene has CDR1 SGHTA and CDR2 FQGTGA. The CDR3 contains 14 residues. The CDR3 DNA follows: TGTGCCAGCAGCTTAGCGGGAGGGATAGATACGCAGTATTTT. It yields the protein CASSLAGGIDTQYF.

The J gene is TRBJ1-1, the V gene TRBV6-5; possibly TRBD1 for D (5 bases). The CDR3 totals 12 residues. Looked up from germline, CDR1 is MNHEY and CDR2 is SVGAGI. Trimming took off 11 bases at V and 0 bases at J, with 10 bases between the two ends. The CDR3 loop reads CAGGAMNTEAFF. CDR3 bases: TGTGCCGGCGGGGCAATGAACACTGAAGCTTTCTTT.

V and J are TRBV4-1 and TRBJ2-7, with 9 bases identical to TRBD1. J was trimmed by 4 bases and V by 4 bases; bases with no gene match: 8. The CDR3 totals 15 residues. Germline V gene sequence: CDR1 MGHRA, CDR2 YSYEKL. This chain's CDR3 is CASSPSRQGVYEQYF. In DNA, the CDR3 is TGCGCCAGCAGCCCAAGCCGACAGGGGGTATACGAGCAGTACTTC.

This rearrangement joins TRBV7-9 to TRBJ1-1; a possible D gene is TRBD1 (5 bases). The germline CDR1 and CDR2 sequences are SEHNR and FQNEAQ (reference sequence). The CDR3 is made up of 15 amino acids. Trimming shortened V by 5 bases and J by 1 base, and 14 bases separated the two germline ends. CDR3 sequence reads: CASSPRLGGNTEAFF. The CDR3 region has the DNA TGTGCCAGCAGCCCTCGGTTGGGGGGGAACACTGAAGCTTTCTTT.

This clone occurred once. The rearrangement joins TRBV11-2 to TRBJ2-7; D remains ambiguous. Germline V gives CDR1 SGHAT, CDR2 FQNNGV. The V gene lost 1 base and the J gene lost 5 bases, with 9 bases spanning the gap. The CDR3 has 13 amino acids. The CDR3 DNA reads TGTGCCAGCAGCTTAGGGCCCGGAGACGAGCAGTACTTC. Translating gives CASSLGPGDEQYF.

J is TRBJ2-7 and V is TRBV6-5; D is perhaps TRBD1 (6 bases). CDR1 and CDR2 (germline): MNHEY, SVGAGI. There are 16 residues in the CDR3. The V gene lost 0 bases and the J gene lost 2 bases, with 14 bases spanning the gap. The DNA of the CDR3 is TGTGCCAGCAGTTACTCGAAAGTAGGACAGACCTACGAGCAGTACTTC. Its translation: CASSYSKVGQTYEQYF.